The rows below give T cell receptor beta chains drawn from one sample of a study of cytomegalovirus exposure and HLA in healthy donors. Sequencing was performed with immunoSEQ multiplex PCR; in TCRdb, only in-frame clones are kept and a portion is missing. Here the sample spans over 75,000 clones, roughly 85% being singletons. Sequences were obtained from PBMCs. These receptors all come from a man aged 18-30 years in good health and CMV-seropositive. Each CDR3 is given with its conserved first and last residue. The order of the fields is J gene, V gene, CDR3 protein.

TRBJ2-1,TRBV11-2,CASSATGDRAYNEQFF
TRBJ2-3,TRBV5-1,CASSGVAGGTTDTQYF
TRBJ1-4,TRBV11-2,CASSLDGEEATNEKLFF
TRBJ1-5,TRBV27,CASSFGVNQPQHF
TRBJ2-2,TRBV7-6,CASSLSGTGELFF
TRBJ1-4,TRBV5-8,CASSLRQGGDEKLFF
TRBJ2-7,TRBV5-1,CASSLGTGQPYYEQYF
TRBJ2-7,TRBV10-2,CASSVSALENEQYF
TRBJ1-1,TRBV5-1,CASSVQVGNTEAFF
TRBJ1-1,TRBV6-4,CASRREMNTEAFF
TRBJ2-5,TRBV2,CASRGGGGGSRGETQYF
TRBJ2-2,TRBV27,CASSFGLALNTGELFF
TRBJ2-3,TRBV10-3,CAISEFPAGGSTDTQYF
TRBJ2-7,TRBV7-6,CASSSLGGGTYEQYF
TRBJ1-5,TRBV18,CASSPGQSWSQPQHF
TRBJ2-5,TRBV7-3,CASSPSPQETQYF
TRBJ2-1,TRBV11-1,CASSPGLAVYFDEQFF
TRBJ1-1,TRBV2,CASSEREGTEAFF
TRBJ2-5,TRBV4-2,CASSYIGQGEETQYF
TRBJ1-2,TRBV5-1,CASSLGGGGQAGYTF
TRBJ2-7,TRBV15,CATSRVDNLYEQYF
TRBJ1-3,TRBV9,CASSKGGGPGNTIYF
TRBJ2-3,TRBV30,CAWSQGAADTQYF
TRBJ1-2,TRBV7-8,CASSLEHRVVEGYGYTF
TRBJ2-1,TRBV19,CASSSNNEQFF
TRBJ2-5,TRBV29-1,CSVEDGTGGETQYF
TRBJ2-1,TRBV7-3,CASSGTGGADEQFF
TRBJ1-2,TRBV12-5,CASGIQGGDYGYTF
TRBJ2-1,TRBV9,CASSGEGQGDNEQFF
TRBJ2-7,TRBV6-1,CASSGYTGGAFYEQYF
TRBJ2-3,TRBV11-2,CASSLDRATSTDTQYF
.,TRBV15,CATSRDPAADEQFF
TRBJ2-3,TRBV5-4,CASSLASIGDTDTQYF
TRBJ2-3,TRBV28,CASSFGGADTQYF
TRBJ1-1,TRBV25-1,CASRMGSTEAFF
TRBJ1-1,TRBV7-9,CASSRNTEAFF
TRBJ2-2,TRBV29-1,CSVGSQGPAGELFF
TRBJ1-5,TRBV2,CASSGGRAEPQHF
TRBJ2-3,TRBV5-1,CASSFDSTSTDTQYF
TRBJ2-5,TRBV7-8,CASSLDELAGETQYF
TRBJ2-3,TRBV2,CASRTSASRGSDTQYF
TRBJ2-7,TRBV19,CASSTSGGTAPHEQYF
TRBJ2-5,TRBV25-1,CASSEPGLETQYF
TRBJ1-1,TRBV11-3,CASSLDRGNQAFF
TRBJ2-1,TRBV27,CASSPTGASYNEQFF
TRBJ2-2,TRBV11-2,CASSFWGQGTGELFF
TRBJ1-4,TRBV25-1,CATRYGGNEKLFF
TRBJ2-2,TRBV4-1,CASSQKTSENTGELFF
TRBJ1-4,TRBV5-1,CASSLGSGTGEKLFF